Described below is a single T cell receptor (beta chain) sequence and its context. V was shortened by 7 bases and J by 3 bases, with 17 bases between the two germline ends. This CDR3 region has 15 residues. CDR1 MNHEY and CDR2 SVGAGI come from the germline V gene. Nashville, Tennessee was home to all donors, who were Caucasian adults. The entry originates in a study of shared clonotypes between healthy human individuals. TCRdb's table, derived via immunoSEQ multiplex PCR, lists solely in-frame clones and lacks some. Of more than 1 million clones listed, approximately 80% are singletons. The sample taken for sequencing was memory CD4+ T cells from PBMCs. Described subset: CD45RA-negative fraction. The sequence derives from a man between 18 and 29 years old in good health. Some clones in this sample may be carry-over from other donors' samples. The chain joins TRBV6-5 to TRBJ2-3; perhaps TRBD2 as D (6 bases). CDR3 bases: TGTGCCAGCAAAATGTCGGGAGTTCGAACAGATACGCAGTATTTT. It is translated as CASKMSGVRTDTQYF.